This T cell receptor beta chain derives from a study of healthy donors' naive CD4 and CD8 T cells. The wider study: Donors, half of them female, were 20-25, 40-50 or 60-70 years old. All functional IMGT TCR alpha variants were covered by new primers.

Per the germline V gene, CDR1 is LNHNV and CDR2 is YYDKDF (reference sequence). The CDR3 is 13 residues long. V was clipped by 1 base and J by 8 bases, with 9 bases between them. TCR libraries were built from approximately 490 ng of total RNA by linear amplification. TCRdb analysed the reads with MiXCR anew, one entry per CDR3 protein. The sample consists of approximately 180,000 distinct CDR3 sequences, under 85% of them appearing once. Note on this clonotype: Its antigen is undetermined.

Findings and caveats of the study: Most V and J genes were reportedly biased between naive CD4+ and CD8+ cells.

Sequenced input: naive CD4+ and CD8+ T cells sorted from blood, pooled from several donors. The source is a pool of human donors in good health; the sample pools cells from several healthy donors. This sequence joins TRBV15 and TRBJ1-5, with D unclear. The CDR3 is CATSRVRREPQHF. The CDR3 DNA is TGTGCCACCAGCAGAGTAAGAAGGGAGCCCCAGCATTTT.